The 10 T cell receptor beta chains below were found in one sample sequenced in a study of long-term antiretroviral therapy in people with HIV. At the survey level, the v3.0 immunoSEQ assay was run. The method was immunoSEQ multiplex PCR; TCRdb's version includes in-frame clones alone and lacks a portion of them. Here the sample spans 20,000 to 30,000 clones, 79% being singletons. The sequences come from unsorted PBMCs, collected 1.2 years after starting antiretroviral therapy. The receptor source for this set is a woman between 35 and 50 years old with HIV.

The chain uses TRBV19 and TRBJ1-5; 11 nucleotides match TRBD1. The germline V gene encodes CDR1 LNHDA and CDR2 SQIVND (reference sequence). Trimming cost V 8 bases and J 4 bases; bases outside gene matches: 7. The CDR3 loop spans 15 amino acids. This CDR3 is CASARTGGENQPQHF. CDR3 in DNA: TGTGCCAGTGCCCGGACAGGGGGCGAGAATCAGCCCCAGCATTTT.

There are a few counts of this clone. The CDR3, as DNA: TGTGCCAGCAGCTTGGGCCAGAGCAATCAGCCCCAGCATTTT. It codes for CASSLGQSNQPQHF. The rearrangement links TRBV5-8 to TRBJ1-5; D ambiguous. Germline loops: CDR1 SGHTS, CDR2 YDEGEE. The CDR3 sequence is 14 residues long. Trimming took off 0 bases at V and 1 base at J, with 5 bases between the two ends. The variable domain in full, completed from reference TRBV5-8 and TRBJ1-5, reads EAGVTQSPTHLIKTRGQQATLRCSPISGHTSVYWYQQALGLGLQFLLWYDEGEERNRGNFPPRFSGRQFPNYSSELNVNALELEDSALYLCASSLGQSNQPQHFGDGTRLSIL.

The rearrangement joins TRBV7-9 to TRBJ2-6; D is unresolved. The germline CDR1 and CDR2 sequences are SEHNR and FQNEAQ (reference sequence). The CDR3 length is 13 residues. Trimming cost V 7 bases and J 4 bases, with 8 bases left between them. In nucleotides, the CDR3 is TGTGCCAGCACCGAAGTAGGGGCCAACGTCCTGACTTTC. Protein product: CASTEVGANVLTF.

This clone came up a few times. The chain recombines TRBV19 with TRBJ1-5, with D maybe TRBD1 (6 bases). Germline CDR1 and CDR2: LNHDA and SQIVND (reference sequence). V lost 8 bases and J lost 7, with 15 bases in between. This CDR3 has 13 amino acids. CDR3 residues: CASHLGGYQPQHF. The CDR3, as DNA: TGTGCCAGTCATCTAGGGGGTTACCAGCCCCAGCATTTT.

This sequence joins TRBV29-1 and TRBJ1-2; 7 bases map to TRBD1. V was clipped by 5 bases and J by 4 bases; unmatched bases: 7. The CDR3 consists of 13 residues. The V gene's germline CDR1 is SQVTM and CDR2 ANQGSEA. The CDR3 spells CSVRRGTPYGYTF. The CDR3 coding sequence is TGCAGCGTTCGCAGGGGGACGCCCTATGGCTACACCTTC.

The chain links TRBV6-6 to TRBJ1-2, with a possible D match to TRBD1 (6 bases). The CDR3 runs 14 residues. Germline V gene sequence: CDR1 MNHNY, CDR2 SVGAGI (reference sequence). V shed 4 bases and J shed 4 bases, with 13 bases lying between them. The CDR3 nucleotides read TGTGCCAGCAGTTCCACACAGGGTGGCTATGGCTACACCTTC. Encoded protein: CASSSTQGGYGYTF.

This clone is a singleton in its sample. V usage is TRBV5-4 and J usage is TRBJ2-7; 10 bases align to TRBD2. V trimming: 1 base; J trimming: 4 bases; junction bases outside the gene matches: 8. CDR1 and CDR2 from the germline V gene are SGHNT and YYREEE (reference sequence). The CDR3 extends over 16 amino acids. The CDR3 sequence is CASSLSGGALGYEQYF. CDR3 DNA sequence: TGTGCCAGCAGCTTGAGCGGGGGGGCTTTAGGGTACGAGCAGTACTTC.

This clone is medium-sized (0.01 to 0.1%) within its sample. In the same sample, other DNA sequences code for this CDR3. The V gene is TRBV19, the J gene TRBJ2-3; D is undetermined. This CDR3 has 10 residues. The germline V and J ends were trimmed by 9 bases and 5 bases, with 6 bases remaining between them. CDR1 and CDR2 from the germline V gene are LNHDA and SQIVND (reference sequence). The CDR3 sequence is CASHGDTQYF. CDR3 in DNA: TGTGCCAGCCACGGAGATACGCAGTATTTT.

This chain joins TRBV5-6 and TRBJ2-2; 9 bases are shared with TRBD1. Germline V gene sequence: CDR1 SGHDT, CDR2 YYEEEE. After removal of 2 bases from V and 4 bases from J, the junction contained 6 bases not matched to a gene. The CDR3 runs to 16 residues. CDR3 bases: TGTGCCAGCAGCTTACAGGGGGCGCGGAGCACCGGGGAGCTGTTTTTT. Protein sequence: CASSLQGARSTGELFF. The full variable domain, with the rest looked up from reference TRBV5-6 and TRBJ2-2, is DAGVTQSPTHLIKTRGQQVTLRCSPKSGHDTVSWYQQALGQGPQFIFQYYEEEERQRGNFPDRFSGHQFPNYSSELNVNALLLGDSALYLCASSLQGARSTGELFFGEGSRLTVL.

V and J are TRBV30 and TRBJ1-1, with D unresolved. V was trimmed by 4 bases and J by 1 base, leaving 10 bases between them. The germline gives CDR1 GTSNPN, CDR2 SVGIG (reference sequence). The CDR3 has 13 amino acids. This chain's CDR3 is CAWNLAENTEAFF. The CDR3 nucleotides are TGTGCCTGGAATTTGGCAGAGAACACTGAAGCTTTCTTT.